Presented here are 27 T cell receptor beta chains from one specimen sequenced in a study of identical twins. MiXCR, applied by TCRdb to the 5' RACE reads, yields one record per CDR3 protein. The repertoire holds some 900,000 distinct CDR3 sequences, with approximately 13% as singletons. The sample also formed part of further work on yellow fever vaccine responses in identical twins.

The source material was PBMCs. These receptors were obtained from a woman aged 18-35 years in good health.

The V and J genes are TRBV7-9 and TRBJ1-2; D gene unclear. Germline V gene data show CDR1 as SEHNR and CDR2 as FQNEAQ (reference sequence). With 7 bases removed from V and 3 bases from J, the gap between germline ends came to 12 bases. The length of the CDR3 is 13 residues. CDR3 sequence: CASTQISYYGYTF. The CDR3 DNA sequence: TGTGCCAGCACCCAGATCAGCTACTATGGCTACACCTTC.

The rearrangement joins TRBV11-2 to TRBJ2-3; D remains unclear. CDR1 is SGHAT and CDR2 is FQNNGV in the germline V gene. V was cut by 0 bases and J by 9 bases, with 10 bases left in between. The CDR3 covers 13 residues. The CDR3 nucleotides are TGTGCCAGCAGCTTAGACCCCGGGCGAACGCAGTATTTT. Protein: CASSLDPGRTQYF.

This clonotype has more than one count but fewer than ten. Here the CDR3 reads CASSPDMANRNTEAFF. The CDR3 DNA reads as TGTGCCAGCAGTCCGGATATGGCCAACAGGAACACTGAAGCTTTCTTT. The chain employs TRBV27 and TRBJ1-1, with no clear D. The CDR3 runs 16 residues. CDR1 and CDR2 from the germline V gene are MNHEY and SMNVEV (reference sequence). Trimming shortened V by 5 bases and J by 1 base, and 17 bases separated the two germline ends.

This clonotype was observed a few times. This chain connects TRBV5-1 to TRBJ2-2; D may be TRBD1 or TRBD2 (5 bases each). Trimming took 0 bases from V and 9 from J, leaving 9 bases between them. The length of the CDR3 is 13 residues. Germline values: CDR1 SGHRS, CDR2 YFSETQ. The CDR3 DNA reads TGCGCCAGCAGCTTGGCGGGGCACCGGGAGCTGTTTTTT. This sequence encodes CASSLAGHRELFF.

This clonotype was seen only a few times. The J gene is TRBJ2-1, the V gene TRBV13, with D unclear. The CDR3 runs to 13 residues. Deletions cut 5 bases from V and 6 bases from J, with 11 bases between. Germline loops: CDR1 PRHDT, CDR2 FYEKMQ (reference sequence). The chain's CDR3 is CASSPPRINEQFF. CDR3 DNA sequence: TGTGCCAGCAGCCCCCCGAGGATCAATGAGCAGTTCTTC.

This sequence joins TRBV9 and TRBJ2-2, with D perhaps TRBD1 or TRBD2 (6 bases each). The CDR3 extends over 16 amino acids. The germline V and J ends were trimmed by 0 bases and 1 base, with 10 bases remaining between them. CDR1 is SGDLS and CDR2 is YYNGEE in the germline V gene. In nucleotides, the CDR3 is TGTGCCAGCAGCGTAGCGGGGGCGCAGAACACCGGGGAGCTGTTTTTT. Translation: CASSVAGAQNTGELFF.

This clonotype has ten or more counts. Here the CDR3 reads CASTYSGGTQYF. CDR3 in DNA: TGTGCCAGCACCTACTCAGGTGGGACCCAGTACTTC. The chain links TRBV12-3 or TRBV12-4 to TRBJ2-5; no clear D gene. V lost 7 bases and J lost 7, with 13 bases in between. The CDR3 runs 12 residues.

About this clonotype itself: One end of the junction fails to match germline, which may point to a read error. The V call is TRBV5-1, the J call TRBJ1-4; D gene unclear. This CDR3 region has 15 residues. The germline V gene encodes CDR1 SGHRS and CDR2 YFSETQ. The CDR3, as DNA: TGCGCCAGCAGCCCCCGGGAAGGAGGGAATGGAAAACTGTTTTTT. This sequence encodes CASSPREGGNGKLFF.

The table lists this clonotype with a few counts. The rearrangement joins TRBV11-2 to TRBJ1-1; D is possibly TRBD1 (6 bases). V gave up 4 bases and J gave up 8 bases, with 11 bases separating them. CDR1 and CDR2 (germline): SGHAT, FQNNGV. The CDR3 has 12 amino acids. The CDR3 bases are TGTGCCAGCAGCTCAAACAGGGACGAAGCTTTCTTT. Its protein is CASSSNRDEAFF. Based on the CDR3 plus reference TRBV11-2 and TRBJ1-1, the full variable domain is EAGVAQSPRYKIIEKRQSVAFWCNPISGHATLYWYQQILGQGPKLLIQFQNNGVVDDSQLPKDRFSAERLKGVDSTLKIQPAKLEDSAVYLCASSSNRDEAFFGQGTRLTVV.

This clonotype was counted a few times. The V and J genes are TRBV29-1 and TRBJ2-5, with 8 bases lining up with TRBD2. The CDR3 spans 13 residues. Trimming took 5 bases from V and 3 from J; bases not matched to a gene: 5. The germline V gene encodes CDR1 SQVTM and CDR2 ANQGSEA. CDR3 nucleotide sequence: TGCAGCGTTCAGCGGGGGATTGAAGAGACCCAGTACTTC. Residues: CSVQRGIEETQYF.

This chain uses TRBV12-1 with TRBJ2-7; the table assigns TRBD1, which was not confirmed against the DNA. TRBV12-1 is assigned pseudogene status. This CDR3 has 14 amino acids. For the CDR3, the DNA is TGTGCCAGCAGCTTTCGCGACAGGGACTACGAGCAGTACTTC. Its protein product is CASSFRDRDYEQYF.

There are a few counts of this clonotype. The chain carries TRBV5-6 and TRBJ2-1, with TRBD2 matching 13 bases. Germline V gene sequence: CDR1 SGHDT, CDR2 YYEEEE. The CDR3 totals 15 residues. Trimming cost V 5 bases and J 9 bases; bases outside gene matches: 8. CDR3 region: CASRWTSGSHGEQFF. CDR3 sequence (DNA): TGTGCCAGCAGGTGGACTAGCGGGAGTCATGGTGAGCAGTTCTTC.

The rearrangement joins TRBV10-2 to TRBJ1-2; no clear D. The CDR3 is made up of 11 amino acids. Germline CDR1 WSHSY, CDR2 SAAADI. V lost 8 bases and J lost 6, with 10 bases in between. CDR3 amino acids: CASRRTDGYTF. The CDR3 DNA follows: TGCGCCAGCCGTCGGACGGATGGCTACACCTTC.

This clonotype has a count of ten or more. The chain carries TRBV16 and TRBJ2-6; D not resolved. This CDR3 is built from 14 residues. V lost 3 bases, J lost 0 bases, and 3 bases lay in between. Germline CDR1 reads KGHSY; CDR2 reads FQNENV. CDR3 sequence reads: CASSQYSGANVLTF. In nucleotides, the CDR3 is TGTGCCAGCAGCCAGTACTCTGGGGCCAACGTCCTGACTTTC. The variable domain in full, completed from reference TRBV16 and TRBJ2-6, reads GEEVAQTPKHLVRGEGQKAKLYCAPIKGHSYVFWYQQVLKNEFKFLISFQNENVFDETGMPKERFSAKCLPNSPCSLEIQATKLEDSAVYFCASSQYSGANVLTFGAGSRLTVL.

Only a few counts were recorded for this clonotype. CDR3: CSARDLEGSPEAFF. The CDR3 coding sequence is TGCAGTGCTAGAGATCTCGAGGGGTCCCCTGAAGCTTTCTTT. The chain couples TRBV20-1 to TRBJ1-1, with a weak D call TRBD1 (5 bases). V was clipped by 0 bases and J by 6 bases, with 14 bases between them. CDR1 is DFQATT and CDR2 is SNEGSKA in the germline V gene (reference sequence). The CDR3 runs to 14 residues.

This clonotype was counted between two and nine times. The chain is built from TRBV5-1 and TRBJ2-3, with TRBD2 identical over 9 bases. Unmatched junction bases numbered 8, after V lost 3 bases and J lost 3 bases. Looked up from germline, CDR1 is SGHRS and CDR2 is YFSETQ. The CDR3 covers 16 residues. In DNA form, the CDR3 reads TGCGCCAGCAGCTCCATAGCGGGAGCGGGAACAGATACGCAGTATTTT. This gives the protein CASSSIAGAGTDTQYF.

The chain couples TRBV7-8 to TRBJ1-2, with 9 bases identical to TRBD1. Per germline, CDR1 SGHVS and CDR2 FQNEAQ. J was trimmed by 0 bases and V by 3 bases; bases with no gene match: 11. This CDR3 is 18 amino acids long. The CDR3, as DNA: TGTGCCAGCAGCTTGGACCGGGACAGGGTGGGGGCTAACTATGGCTACACCTTC. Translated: CASSLDRDRVGANYGYTF.

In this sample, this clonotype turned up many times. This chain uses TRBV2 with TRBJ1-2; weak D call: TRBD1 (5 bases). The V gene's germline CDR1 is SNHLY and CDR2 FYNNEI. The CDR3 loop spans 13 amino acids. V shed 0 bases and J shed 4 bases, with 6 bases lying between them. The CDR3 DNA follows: TGTGCCAGCAGTGAAGCGAGGGGCTATGGCTACACCTTC. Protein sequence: CASSEARGYGYTF.

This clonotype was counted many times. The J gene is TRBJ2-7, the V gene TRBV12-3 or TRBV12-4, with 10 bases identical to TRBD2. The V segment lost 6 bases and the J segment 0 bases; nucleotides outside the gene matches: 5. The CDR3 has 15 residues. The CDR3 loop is CASRLAGATSYEQYF. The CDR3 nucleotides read TGTGCCAGCAGGCTAGCGGGAGCAACCTCCTACGAGCAGTACTTC.

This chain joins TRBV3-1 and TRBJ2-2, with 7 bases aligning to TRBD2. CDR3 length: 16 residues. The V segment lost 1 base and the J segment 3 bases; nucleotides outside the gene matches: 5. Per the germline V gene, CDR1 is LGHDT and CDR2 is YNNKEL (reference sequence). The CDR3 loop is CASSQVGGDYTGELFF. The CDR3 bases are TGTGCCAGCAGCCAAGTTGGGGGGGACTACACCGGGGAGCTGTTTTTT.

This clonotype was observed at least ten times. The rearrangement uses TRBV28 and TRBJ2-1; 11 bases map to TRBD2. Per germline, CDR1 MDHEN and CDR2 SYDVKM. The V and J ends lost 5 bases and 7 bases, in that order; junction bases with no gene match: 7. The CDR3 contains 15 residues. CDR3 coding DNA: TGTGCCAGCAGTCCCGGACTAGCGGGCCTGAATGAGCAGTTCTTC. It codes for CASSPGLAGLNEQFF. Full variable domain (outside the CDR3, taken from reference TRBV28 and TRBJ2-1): DVKVTQSSRYLVKRTGEKVFLECVQDMDHENMFWYRQDPGLGLRLIYFSYDVKMKEKGDIPEGYSVSREKKERFSLILESASTNQTSMYLCASSPGLAGLNEQFFGPGTRLTVL.

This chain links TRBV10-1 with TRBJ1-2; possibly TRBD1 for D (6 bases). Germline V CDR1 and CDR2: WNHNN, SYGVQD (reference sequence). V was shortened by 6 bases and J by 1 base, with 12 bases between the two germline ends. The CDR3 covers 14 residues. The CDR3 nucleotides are TGCGCCAGCAGGTCCCGGGACATTAACTATGGCTACACCTTC. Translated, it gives CASRSRDINYGYTF.

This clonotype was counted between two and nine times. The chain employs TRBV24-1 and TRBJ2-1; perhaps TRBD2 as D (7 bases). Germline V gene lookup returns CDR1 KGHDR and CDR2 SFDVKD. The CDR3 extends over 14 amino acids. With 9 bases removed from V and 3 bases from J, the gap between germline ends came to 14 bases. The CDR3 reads CATGGGADYNEQFF. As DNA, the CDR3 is TGTGCCACCGGTGGGGGGGCAGACTACAATGAGCAGTTCTTC.

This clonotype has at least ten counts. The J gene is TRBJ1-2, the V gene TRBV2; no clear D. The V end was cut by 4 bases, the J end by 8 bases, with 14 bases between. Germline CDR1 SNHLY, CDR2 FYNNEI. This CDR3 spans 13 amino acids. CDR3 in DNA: TGTGCCAGCAGTGGGAACGACCTGGGAGGCTACACCTTC. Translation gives CASSGNDLGGYTF.

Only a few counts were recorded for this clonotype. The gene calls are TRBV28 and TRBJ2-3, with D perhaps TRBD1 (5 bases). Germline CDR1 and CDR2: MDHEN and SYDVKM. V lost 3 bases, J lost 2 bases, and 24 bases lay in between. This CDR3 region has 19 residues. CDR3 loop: CASSFAFGAGGGPTDTQYF. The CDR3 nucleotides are TGTGCCAGCAGTTTCGCTTTTGGGGCTGGCGGTGGGCCCACAGATACGCAGTATTTT.

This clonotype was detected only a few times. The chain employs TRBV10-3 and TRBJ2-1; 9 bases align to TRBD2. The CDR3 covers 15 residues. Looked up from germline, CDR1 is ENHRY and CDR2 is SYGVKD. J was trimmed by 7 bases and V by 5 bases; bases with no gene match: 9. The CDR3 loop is CAISPTSGRTNEQFF. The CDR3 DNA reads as TGTGCCATCAGTCCGACTAGCGGCCGTACGAATGAGCAGTTCTTC.

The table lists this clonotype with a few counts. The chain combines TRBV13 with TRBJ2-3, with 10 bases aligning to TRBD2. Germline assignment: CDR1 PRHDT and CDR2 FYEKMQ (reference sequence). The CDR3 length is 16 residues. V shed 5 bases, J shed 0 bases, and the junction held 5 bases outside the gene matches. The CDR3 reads CASSGTSEDSTDTQYF. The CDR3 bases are TGTGCCAGCAGCGGGACTAGCGAGGATAGCACAGATACGCAGTATTTT.